This entry concerns a single T cell receptor (beta chain). The record originates from a study of T-cell reconstitution after alpha-beta-depleted transplantation in children. Trimming cost V 6 bases and J 5 bases, with 19 bases left between them. The CDR3 sequence is 14 residues long. CDR1 is SQVTM and CDR2 is ANQGSEA in the germline V gene. Unique molecular identifiers were incorporated into the prepared TCRbeta library. TCRdb processed the PCR reads anew with MiXCR; each CDR3 protein has one entry. The top ten hold around 6.1% of the sample, which has about 480,000 distinct CDR3 sequences, around 12% seen once.

The gene calls are TRBV29-1 and TRBJ1-1; D uncertain. Sequences were derived from PBMCs from the stem cell graft donor, sampled from the stem cell graft. The sequence was collected from a human donor who donated a stem cell graft to a child with combined immunodeficiency. The CDR3, as DNA: TGCAGCGTCGAGGGCCGACTCCGGAAGACTGAAGCTTTCTTT. Protein product: CSVEGRLRKTEAFF.